The 19 T cell receptor beta chains presented below share a single source sample, sequenced in a study of Ad26.COV2.S vaccination and SARS-CoV-2 variants. Profiling relied on immunoSEQ multiplex PCR, and the TCRdb table lists in-frame clones only, not all of them. The profile covers 500,000 or so clones, with around 88% appearing a single time and about 13% taken by the ten largest. Treatment defined: 15 to 20 received Ad26.COV2.S at low or high dose, single or two shots; several received placebo; per-sample allocation not given. The investigators took samples on day 63 after the first vaccine or placebo injection. The sample in question was peripheral blood, obtained in a trial of Ad26.COV2.S vaccine versus placebo. Receptors originate from a person between 18 and 65 years old who received the Ad26.COV2.S COVID-19 vaccine or a placebo.

A note on this clone: The germline gene is not matched at one end of the junction; a read error may be the cause. This rearrangement joins TRBV7-9 to TRBJ1-1, with D perhaps matching TRBD1 (5 bases). The CDR3 sequence is 14 residues long. Germline CDR1 reads SEHNR; CDR2 reads FQNEAQ (reference sequence). CDR3 sequence reads: CASSLAGPNTEAFF. Written as DNA, the CDR3 is TGTGCCAGCAGCCTAGCAGGGCCGAACACTGAAGCTTTCTTT.

The chain links TRBV28 to TRBJ1-5, with D uncertain. V was pared by 4 bases and J by 10 bases, with 5 bases between. This CDR3 contains 10 residues. CDR1 and CDR2 (germline): MDHEN, SYDVKM. CDR3 sequence: CASSSRPQHF. The CDR3 DNA reads as TGTGCCAGCAGTTCCCGCCCCCAGCATTTT.

The chain joins TRBV10-3 to TRBJ1-6, with 8 bases aligning to TRBD1. The V and J ends lost 5 bases and 6 bases, in that order; junction bases with no gene match: 6. In germline, CDR1 is ENHRY, CDR2 SYGVKD. This CDR3 has 15 amino acids. DNA for the CDR3: TGTGCCATCAGTTCAGGGGGCGCGTCTAATTCACCCCTCCACTTT. Protein product: CAISSGGASNSPLHF.

V and J are TRBV5-1 and TRBJ1-1, with unresolved D. Germline CDR1 SGHRS, CDR2 YFSETQ. The V gene lost 6 bases and the J gene lost 1 base, with 10 bases spanning the gap. The CDR3 consists of 13 residues. The CDR3 DNA reads as TGCGCCAGCAAGAGCCCTTCGAACACTGAAGCTTTCTTT. Amino acid sequence: CASKSPSNTEAFF.

The V gene is TRBV5-4, the J gene TRBJ2-5; D possibly corresponds to TRBD2 (6 bases). The CDR3 covers 15 residues. Trimming took 4 bases from V and 6 from J, leaving 19 bases between them. Germline loops: CDR1 SGHNT, CDR2 YYREEE (reference sequence). For the CDR3, the DNA is TGTGCCAGCAGCGGGGGACTCCCTATCGGGAAGACCCAGTACTTC. Residues: CASSGGLPIGKTQYF.

The chain uses TRBV24-1 and TRBJ2-3, with D possibly TRBD2 on 6 matching bases. Trimming shortened V by 3 bases and J by 1 base, and 16 bases separated the two germline ends. Germline CDR1 and CDR2: KGHDR and SFDVKD. CDR3 length: 17 amino acids. CDR3 in amino acids: CATSDPSPAGGTDTQYF. The CDR3 DNA is TGTGCCACCAGTGATCCAAGCCCAGCGGGTGGCACAGATACGCAGTATTTT.

CDR3 amino acids: CASSPKGTSGNTIYF. CDR3 coding DNA: TGTGCCAGCTCACCAAAGGGAACCTCTGGAAACACCATATATTTT. This chain connects TRBV18 to TRBJ1-3; D remains ambiguous. V lost 2 bases and J lost 0, with 8 bases in between. The length of the CDR3 is 15 residues. Germline V gives CDR1 KGHSH, CDR2 LQKENI.

The rearrangement joins TRBV7-3 to TRBJ2-2, with TRBD2 matching 7 bases. Germline-derived CDR1 and CDR2 are SGHTA and FQGTGA. V gave up 5 bases and J gave up 3 bases; unmatched junction bases: 9. This CDR3 is built from 16 residues. CDR3 loop: CASSRSPAGYTGELFF. The CDR3 DNA sequence: TGTGCCAGCAGCCGCAGTCCAGCGGGGTACACCGGGGAGCTGTTTTTT.

This chain uses TRBV4-3 with TRBJ1-2, with no clear D. This CDR3 is built from 13 residues. CDR1 and CDR2 from the germline V gene are LGHNA and YSLEER. Trimming took off 0 bases at V and 7 bases at J, with 9 bases between the two ends. CDR3 nucleotide sequence: TGCGCCAGCAGCCAAGATGCAGGTCTTGGCTACACCTTC. Protein sequence: CASSQDAGLGYTF.

V usage is TRBV18 and J usage is TRBJ1-5; D not resolved. The length of the CDR3 is 15 residues. Germline CDR1 is KGHSH and CDR2 is LQKENI. V was cut by 2 bases and J by 4 bases, with 12 bases left in between. The CDR3 reads CASSPDTTRNQPQHF. CDR3 in DNA: TGTGCCAGCTCACCAGATACTACAAGGAATCAGCCCCAGCATTTT.

The gene calls are TRBV5-1 and TRBJ2-7; D remains unclear. The CDR3 is 12 amino acids. V was shortened by 0 bases and J by 6 bases, with 7 bases between the two germline ends. Germline values: CDR1 SGHRS, CDR2 YFSETQ. The CDR3 spells CASSLAFTEQYF. The DNA of the CDR3 is TGCGCCAGCAGCTTGGCGTTCACCGAGCAGTACTTC.

V gene TRBV28 combines with J gene TRBJ2-1; D gene ambiguous. This CDR3 spans 13 amino acids. Trimming pared 1 base from V and 10 bases from J, leaving 11 bases between. Germline-derived CDR1 and CDR2 are MDHEN and SYDVKM. The CDR3 sequence is CASSLSVAAEQFF. The CDR3 nucleotides are TGTGCCAGCAGTTTATCTGTAGCCGCAGAGCAGTTCTTC.

The gene calls are TRBV7-2 and TRBJ2-7; D unclear. The CDR3 has 13 residues. Germline V gene data show CDR1 as SGHTA and CDR2 as FQGNSA. V gave up 1 base and J gave up 5 bases, with 9 bases separating them. The CDR3 protein is CASSLEPVDEQYF. The CDR3 DNA is TGTGCCAGCAGCTTAGAACCAGTCGACGAGCAGTACTTC.

This rearrangement joins TRBV4-2 to TRBJ2-1; no clear D. CDR1 is LGHNA and CDR2 is YNFKEQ in the germline V gene. With 4 bases removed from V and 8 bases from J, the gap between germline ends came to 15 bases. CDR3 length equals 14 residues. The CDR3 DNA sequence: TGTGCCAGCAGCCCCCCCATTTTAATCCATGAGCAGTTCTTC. Translated: CASSPPILIHEQFF.

The gene calls are TRBV3-1 (or the pseudogene TRBV3-2) and TRBJ1-2; the D is unclear. Per the germline V gene, CDR1 is LGHDT and CDR2 is YNNKEL (reference sequence). The CDR3 has 15 amino acids. Trimming took 2 bases from V and 4 from J, leaving 14 bases between them. CDR3 in DNA: TGTGCCAGCAGCCAAAGTAGCGGACGGATCTATGGCTACACCTTC. Its protein product is CASSQSSGRIYGYTF.

The chain employs TRBV5-4 and TRBJ1-1; D gene uncertain. Trimming shortened V by 4 bases and J by 1 base, and 11 bases separated the two germline ends. The CDR3 contains 14 residues. In germline, CDR1 is SGHNT, CDR2 YYREEE (reference sequence). CDR3 in amino acids: CASSPARQNTEAFF. DNA of the CDR3: TGTGCCAGCAGCCCGGCGCGGCAGAACACTGAAGCTTTCTTT.

The rearrangement uses TRBV28 and TRBJ2-3; a possible D gene is TRBD1 (5 bases). CDR1 is MDHEN, CDR2 SYDVKM, per germline. This CDR3 region has 14 residues. The germline V and J ends were trimmed by 5 bases and 7 bases, with 16 bases remaining between them. This CDR3 reads CASSPGLLGHTQYF. The CDR3, as DNA: TGTGCCAGCAGTCCGGGCCTCCTGGGGCATACGCAGTATTTT.

The V and J genes are TRBV28 and TRBJ1-6; unclear D gene. Trimming took 3 bases from V and 4 from J, leaving 10 bases between them. The CDR3 sequence is 15 residues long. Germline V gene sequence: CDR1 MDHEN, CDR2 SYDVKM. For the CDR3, the DNA is TGTGCCAGCAGTTTTTTGGACGGTTATAATTCACCCCTCCACTTT. It codes for CASSFLDGYNSPLHF. The entire variable domain, with the rest obtained from reference TRBV28 and TRBJ1-6, is as follows: DVKVTQSSRYLVKRTGEKVFLECVQDMDHENMFWYRQDPGLGLRLIYFSYDVKMKEKGDIPEGYSVSREKKERFSLILESASTNQTSMYLCASSFLDGYNSPLHFGNGTRLTVT.

This chain joins TRBV5-1 and TRBJ2-1; no definite D call. CDR1 and CDR2 (germline): SGHRS, YFSETQ. The CDR3 is 14 amino acids. Deletions cut 0 bases from V and 7 bases from J, with 11 bases between. The CDR3 coding sequence is TGCGCCAGCAGCTTGGGACTCCCCAGGAATGAGCAGTTCTTC. The encoded protein is CASSLGLPRNEQFF.